This T cell receptor (beta chain) was identified in a study of T cells in Graves' hyperthyroidism and ophthalmopathy (dated by TCRdb to between 2017 and 2020). Looking at the study overall: Peripheral blood samples were taken at the time of initial diagnosis, prior to any treatment. After sampling, hyperthyroidism patients received methimazole starting at 30 mg daily, and ophthalmopathy patients received high-dose intravenous methylprednisolone. The paper describes TCR Vbeta CDR3 sequencing of 140 or so peripheral blood samples, made up of 43 ophthalmopathy patients, 70 to 75 hyperthyroidism patients and 17 progressor patients. In addition, the study compared T-cell repertoires in thyroid tissue and in blood from five or six Graves' hyperthyroidism patients. Prospective prediction of ophthalmopathy was tested in an independent validation cohort of approximately 19 hyperthyroidism patients and approximately 17 patients who later progressed to ophthalmopathy. A discovery cohort of about a hundred patients, 43 with Graves' ophthalmopathy and about 58 with stable Graves' hyperthyroidism, was used to find distinguishing TCR V-J signatures. For training and testing, the 100 or so patients in the discovery cohort were randomly divided in a 7:3 ratio.

The investigation overall reported the following: A model built on a 13 V-J signature distinguished ophthalmopathy from stable hyperthyroidism, reaching 87.88% sensitivity and around 81% specificity in cross-validation and 80%/75% in testing. In validation, the model predicted progression to ophthalmopathy with 55% to 71% sensitivity and 72.22% specificity, a median of around six months before onset. Sample size was not statistically predetermined, and blinding of investigators to group allocation was not performed. Most expanded thyroid clonotypes (frequency above 0.001) were also detected in blood, suggesting blood repertoires may reflect thyroid immune responses.

About this clonotype itself: The specificity of this receptor is unknown. One base away there is no much larger clone; base qualities are not given.

Stable Graves' hyperthyroidism was defined as no progression to ophthalmopathy during 18 months of follow-up. Hyperthyroidism patients were aged 18 to 65 years and newly diagnosed, with disease duration of less than 2 months. Exclusion was applied to patients with uncontrolled infections, other autoimmune diseases, pregnancy or lactation. Clinical symptoms, serum thyroxine and TRAb, thyroid ultrasound, and orbital computed tomography formed the basis for the diagnoses. PBMCs were isolated from 7.5 to 10 ml of fresh peripheral blood by Ficoll-Paque density gradient centrifugation. Total RNA was extracted using Trizol reagent, and RNA quality was assessed on an Agilent 2100 Bioanalyzer. Amplification of TCR beta CDR3 regions was carried out from RNA transcripts. The first round of RT-PCR for the TCR CDR3 was performed with the HTBI primer set and the Qiagen OneStep RT-PCR kit. Libraries were constructed in a second round of multiplex PCR, after which size selection and purification were performed. Libraries were sequenced paired-end with 100 bp reads on an Illumina HiSeq2000. In the authors' own workflow: SOAPnuke was used to process the raw data, removing reads that contained adapters or uncalled bases, had a mean Phred below 15, or lacked an exact match to the constant primer or identifier. COPE v1.2.5 was used to merge high-quality paired reads, and clonotypes were defined as unique nucleotide sequences. MiTCR v1.1 was used to align the clonotypes against IMGT TRBV, TRBD and TRBJ reference segments. Only V-J combinations with frequency above 0.0001, covering about 99% of repertoires, were analysed. A TCS score was defined as the ratio of F50 (clonal expansion) to E x V (chaos), with BLOSUM62-based TCRdist applied between CDR3 peptides within each V-J. Welch's t-statistics and random forest reduced around 510 V-J features to around 14, which were used in a naive Bayes classifier (R e1071). The public reads were quality trimmed at Q25 with fastp and then assembled into clones with MiXCR by TCRdb, keeping productive beta chains. CDR3 protein sequences are deduplicated, and each keeps its most common genes and DNA. TCRdb, rather than the study authors, made the V and J calls. In all, the sample holds more than 450,000 distinct CDR3 sequences, and 14% of those were seen once. The ten largest clonotypes hold more than 11% of the sample.

Source material: blood. This sequence was found in a woman aged 40 to 50 with Graves' hyperthyroidism.

The bases read TGTGCCACCAGTGATTCCCGGGACTCTCGAAAACTGTTTTTT. Translated, this is CATSDSRDSRKLFF. Recombination joined TRBV24-1 with TRBJ1-4; the best D guess is TRBD1, with 5 bases matching. The CDR3 runs 14 amino acids, cysteine and phenylalanine included. Of the read, only the CDR3 DNA is kept; its 42 bases are in frame from base 1. V lost 2 bases and J lost 10 bases; the stretch between them is 13 bases long. CDR1 and CDR2 are drawn from the germline V gene: KGHDR, SFDVKD.